These 27 T cell receptor beta chains were all obtained from the same sample, sequenced in a study of control samples from healthy donors and cancer patients. The repertoire was sequenced with immunoSEQ multiplex PCR; TCRdb's copy has only in-frame clones and lacks some. Reported are 150,000 to 200,000 clones; the ten largest clones contain 2.2%. The sample comprised blood. The receptors were sampled from a woman in her thirties in good health.

For the CDR3, the DNA is TGCGCCAGCAGCTTAAAACGTACCCAGGGAGGAGGCAATGAGCAGTTCTTC. This sequence encodes CASSLKRTQGGGNEQFF. This sequence joins TRBV5-1 and TRBJ2-1, with D maybe TRBD2 (6 bases). Looked up from germline, CDR1 is SGHRS and CDR2 is YFSETQ. Trimming shortened V by 2 bases and J by 6 bases, and 21 bases separated the two germline ends. The CDR3 is made up of 17 amino acids.

The chain couples TRBV5-6 to TRBJ1-5, with D perhaps TRBD1 (6 bases). This CDR3 has 14 amino acids. The germline V and J ends were trimmed by 2 bases and 2 bases, with 8 bases remaining between them. The germline V gene has CDR1 SGHDT and CDR2 YYEEEE. CDR3 sequence: CASSLRGRNQPQHF. The CDR3 DNA sequence: TGTGCCAGCAGCTTACGGGGGCGCAATCAGCCCCAGCATTTT.

The rearrangement links TRBV10-3 to TRBJ2-4, with TRBD1 matching 7 bases. The CDR3 has 15 amino acids. Per the germline V gene, CDR1 is ENHRY and CDR2 is SYGVKD. The J segment lost 3 bases and the V segment lost 4 bases, leaving 6 bases of the junction unmatched. In DNA, the CDR3 is TGTGCCATCAGTGGACAGGGAAGTATCAAAAACATTCAGTACTTC. Its translation is CAISGQGSIKNIQYF.

The rearrangement joins TRBV28 to TRBJ1-4; a possible D gene is TRBD1 (5 bases). The germline V and J ends were trimmed by 2 bases and 7 bases, with 11 bases remaining between them. The CDR3 runs to 14 residues. Germline CDR1 MDHEN, CDR2 SYDVKM. The CDR3 DNA reads as TGTGCCAGCAGTTTAGGGGGATCCGGTGAAAAACTGTTTTTT. Translated: CASSLGGSGEKLFF.

The chain uses TRBV29-1 and TRBJ2-2, with D possibly matching TRBD2 (7 bases). Per germline, CDR1 SQVTM and CDR2 ANQGSEA. This CDR3 is built from 12 residues. The CDR3 DNA reads as TGCAGTTGCGGGGGCAGCACCGGGGAGCTGTTTTTT. The encoded protein is CSCGGSTGELFF.

The rearrangement joins TRBV5-1 to TRBJ1-5, with a tentative D call TRBD1 (6 bases). Germline CDR1 SGHRS, CDR2 YFSETQ. V was clipped by 4 bases and J by 4 bases, with 21 bases between them. CDR3 length: 17 amino acids. The CDR3: CASSDRPASRENQPQHF. The CDR3 DNA follows: TGCGCCAGCAGCGACAGGCCGGCTTCCAGGGAGAATCAGCCCCAGCATTTT.

Regarding this clone: Other DNA sequences within the sample encode an identical CDR3. The chain uses TRBV29-1 and TRBJ1-5; D not certain. The CDR3 is 12 residues long. Trimming pared 6 bases from V and 4 bases from J, leaving 10 bases between. Germline-derived CDR1 and CDR2 are SQVTM and ANQGSEA. The CDR3 protein is CSVAEGNQPQHF. The CDR3 DNA sequence: TGCAGCGTAGCCGAGGGAAATCAGCCCCAGCATTTT.

V and J are TRBV30 and TRBJ2-5; tentative D call: TRBD2 (6 bases). V was trimmed by 1 base and J by 4 bases, leaving 13 bases between them. This CDR3 region has 14 residues. The germline CDR1 and CDR2 sequences are GTSNPN and SVGIG (reference sequence). CDR3 sequence: CAWSEASEGETQYF. The CDR3 nucleotides read TGTGCCTGGAGTGAGGCTAGCGAGGGAGAGACCCAGTACTTC. Full variable domain (missing parts from reference TRBV30 and TRBJ2-5): SQTIHQWPATLVQPVGSPLSLECTVEGTSNPNLYWYRQAAGRGLQLLFYSVGIGQISSEVPQNLSASRPQDRQFILSSKKLLLSDSGFYLCAWSEASEGETQYFGPGTRLLVL.

This sequence joins TRBV9 and TRBJ1-2; D is unresolved. Trimming stripped 3 bases from V and 7 bases from J, with 4 bases between. Germline-derived CDR1 and CDR2 are SGDLS and YYNGEE. The CDR3 is 10 amino acids. The CDR3 is CASSGAGYTF. The CDR3 nucleotides are TGTGCCAGCAGCGGGGCTGGCTACACCTTC.

The chain is built from TRBV20-1 and TRBJ2-5, with 8 bases that match TRBD1. The length of the CDR3 is 13 residues. V shed 3 bases, J shed 7 bases, and the junction held 7 bases outside the gene matches. From germline, CDR1 is DFQATT and CDR2 SNEGSKA (reference sequence). The CDR3 DNA follows: TGCAGTGCTAGTATTACAGGGGGTTGGACCCAGTACTTC. Translated: CSASITGGWTQYF.

The gene calls are TRBV28 and TRBJ1-1; TRBD1 agrees at 7 bases. Trimming removed 5 bases from V and 10 bases from J; junction bases left unmatched: 7. The CDR3 consists of 12 residues. Germline lookup yields CDR1 MDHEN and CDR2 SYDVKM. CDR3 residues: CASSPGGGVAFF. The CDR3 DNA reads as TGTGCCAGCAGTCCAGGGGGGGGTGTAGCTTTCTTT.

The chain carries TRBV10-1 and TRBJ2-7; D remains ambiguous. The CDR3 has 13 amino acids. Per germline, CDR1 WNHNN and CDR2 SYGVQD (reference sequence). V dropped 3 bases and J dropped 2 bases, with 8 bases sitting between them. As DNA, the CDR3 is TGCGCCAGCAGTGATCCTCCAGCCTACGAGCAGTACTTC. This encodes CASSDPPAYEQYF.

The V call is TRBV27, the J call TRBJ2-3; D remains unclear. V lost 1 base and J lost 2, with 10 bases in between. This CDR3 contains 15 residues. Germline values: CDR1 MNHEY, CDR2 SMNVEV (reference sequence). CDR3: CASSLYSPYTDTQYF. The CDR3 bases are TGTGCCAGCAGTTTATACTCCCCCTACACAGATACGCAGTATTTT.

This chain connects TRBV20-1 to TRBJ2-1; TRBD1 matches 8 bases. The J segment lost 3 bases and the V segment lost 3 bases, leaving 10 bases of the junction unmatched. The CDR3 is made up of 16 amino acids. The germline CDR1 and CDR2 sequences are DFQATT and SNEGSKA (reference sequence). CDR3 amino acids: CSASRVGTGVYNEQFF. Here the CDR3 DNA reads TGCAGTGCTAGTCGGGTCGGGACAGGAGTCTACAATGAGCAGTTCTTC.

This chain connects TRBV28 to TRBJ1-6, with 7 positions matching TRBD1. With V trimmed by 8 bases and J by 2 bases, 3 bases remained unmatched. Germline CDR1 and CDR2: MDHEN and SYDVKM. The CDR3 has 14 amino acids. In DNA form, the CDR3 reads TGTGCCAGCGGCGGGACAGCCTATAATTCACCCCTCCACTTT. It translates to CASGGTAYNSPLHF.

V usage is TRBV28 and J usage is TRBJ1-4; 8 bases match TRBD1. The CDR3 consists of 18 residues. The V and J ends lost 6 bases and 0 bases, in that order; junction bases with no gene match: 12. The germline CDR1 and CDR2 sequences are MDHEN and SYDVKM. CDR3 nucleotides: TGTGCCAGCAGGCCCGCGGGACAGGTCATCGCAACTAATGAAAAACTGTTTTTT. This codes for CASRPAGQVIATNEKLFF.

The rearrangement joins TRBV5-5 to TRBJ1-4; 8 positions agree with TRBD1. The ends lost 4 bases at V and 4 bases at J; junction bases unmatched: 6. The CDR3 length is 15 residues. CDR1 is SGHKS, CDR2 YYEKEE, per germline (reference sequence). CDR3 amino acids: CASSGQGYDNEKLFF. For the CDR3, the DNA is TGTGCCAGCAGCGGACAGGGTTACGATAATGAAAAACTGTTTTTT.

The rearrangement uses TRBV10-3 and TRBJ2-7; D call uncertain. The CDR3 covers 15 residues. V lost 0 bases, J lost 6 bases, and 15 bases lay in between. Germline-derived CDR1 and CDR2 are ENHRY and SYGVKD. This CDR3 is CAISESGSHLGEQYF. The CDR3 DNA sequence: TGTGCCATCAGTGAGTCGGGTAGCCACCTAGGCGAGCAGTACTTC.

This chain joins TRBV27 and TRBJ2-6; 8 nucleotides align to TRBD2. This CDR3 is built from 16 residues. J lost 3 bases, V lost 2 bases, and 3 bases had no gene match. Germline loops: CDR1 MNHEY, CDR2 SMNVEV (reference sequence). The CDR3 region is CASSLRGGLGANVLTF. CDR3 nucleotides: TGTGCCAGCAGTTTACGGGGGGGCCTTGGGGCCAACGTCCTGACTTTC.

The DNA for the CDR3 is TGTGCCAGCAGCCAAGACCCGCAGGTTCCCTATGGCTACACCTTC. This gives the protein CASSQDPQVPYGYTF. The genes are TRBV14 and TRBJ1-2, with D hard to call. The ends were cut back, 0 bases at V and 4 bases at J, with 12 bases in the middle. The germline gives CDR1 SGHDN, CDR2 FVKESK. The CDR3 is 15 amino acids.

The chain couples TRBV28 to TRBJ1-1; tentatively, D is TRBD1 (5 bases). Germline lookup yields CDR1 MDHEN and CDR2 SYDVKM. CDR3 length: 15 amino acids. V was trimmed by 6 bases and J by 0 bases, leaving 14 bases between them. In DNA, the CDR3 is TGTGCCAGCAGGGCGGGGGGGTCGGTGAACACTGAAGCTTTCTTT. Translating it yields CASRAGGSVNTEAFF.

The CDR3 loop reads CASSQDNEQYF. The CDR3 region has the DNA TGCGCCAGCAGCCAAGATAACGAGCAGTACTTC. J is TRBJ2-7 and V is TRBV4-1; unclear D gene. The CDR3 covers 11 residues. Trimming removed 0 bases from V and 5 bases from J, with 2 bases in between. Per the germline V gene, CDR1 is MGHRA and CDR2 is YSYEKL.

The chain recombines TRBV7-9 with TRBJ1-4; D gene unclear. The CDR3 is made up of 16 amino acids. V was clipped by 1 base and J by 4 bases, with 13 bases between them. The germline V gene encodes CDR1 SEHNR and CDR2 FQNEAQ (reference sequence). The CDR3 protein is CASSLGGPSGNEKLFF. The CDR3 DNA reads as TGTGCCAGCAGCTTAGGAGGGCCCTCCGGTAATGAAAAACTGTTTTTT.

CDR3 sequence (DNA): TGTGCCTGGAGGCCCTCCTGGTTGCGGGACAGCGTCTCCGAGCAGTACTTC. It encodes CAWRPSWLRDSVSEQYF. The genes are TRBV30 and TRBJ2-7; D perhaps matches TRBD1 (7 bases). Germline V gene lookup returns CDR1 GTSNPN and CDR2 SVGIG (reference sequence). The germline V and J ends were trimmed by 3 bases and 6 bases, with 27 bases remaining between them. There are 17 residues in the CDR3.

This chain connects TRBV29-1 to TRBJ1-1; possibly TRBD1 for D (5 bases). CDR1 is SQVTM, CDR2 ANQGSEA, per germline. The V gene lost 6 bases and the J gene lost 3 bases, with 17 bases spanning the gap. The CDR3 runs 14 residues. CDR3 loop: CSVENTRVDTEAFF. The CDR3 bases are TGCAGCGTCGAAAACACCAGGGTGGACACTGAAGCTTTCTTT.

The gene calls are TRBV9 and TRBJ1-6; perhaps TRBD1 as D (6 bases). The germline V and J ends were trimmed by 0 bases and 7 bases, with 20 bases remaining between them. This CDR3 is 18 amino acids long. Germline V lookup: CDR1 SGDLS, CDR2 YYNGEE. The DNA of the CDR3 is TGTGCCAGCAGCGTAGCAGGGGAGGATGTACGGTCCAATTCACCCCTCCACTTT. Protein product: CASSVAGEDVRSNSPLHF.

The rearrangement links TRBV2 to TRBJ1-5, with D perhaps TRBD1 (5 bases). This CDR3 is built from 16 residues. CDR1 is SNHLY, CDR2 FYNNEI, per germline. Trimming left V 6 bases short and J 0 bases short, with 15 bases between. The CDR3 region is CASSPWDGYSNQPQHF. CDR3 bases: TGTGCCAGCAGCCCGTGGGACGGATATAGCAATCAGCCCCAGCATTTT.